These 20 T cell receptor beta chains were all obtained from the same sample, sequenced in a study of OX40 agonist ivuxolimab in advanced cancers. The protocol was immunoSEQ multiplex PCR, while the TCRdb copy is restricted to in-frame clones and leaves out a portion. Of 70,000 to 90,000 clones in the sample, approximately 88% were seen once. The sample was CD4+ or CD8+ T cells sorted from blood, taken in a trial of the OX40 agonist ivuxolimab. The receptors here all came from an adult with an advanced solid tumor such as melanoma, head and neck, liver or kidney cancer.

V usage is TRBV5-5 and J usage is TRBJ1-5; 7 nucleotides agree with TRBD1. Germline V gene sequence: CDR1 SGHKS, CDR2 YYEKEE (reference sequence). Trimming cost V 5 bases and J 10 bases; bases outside gene matches: 12. The CDR3 spans 14 residues. The CDR3 reads CASSLGQAMGPQHF. CDR3 in DNA: TGTGCCAGCAGTCTTGGACAGGCGATGGGCCCCCAGCATTTT.

The CDR3 bases are TGTGCCAGCAGCTTGGGGGGAAATGGCTACACCTTC. Protein sequence: CASSLGGNGYTF. V and J are TRBV5-6 and TRBJ1-2; the D is unclear. This CDR3 has 12 amino acids. Germline values: CDR1 SGHDT, CDR2 YYEEEE. Trimming left V 0 bases short and J 6 bases short, with 6 bases between.

The chain uses TRBV5-1 and TRBJ2-1, with a weak D call TRBD2 (5 bases). Trimming removed 0 bases from V and 5 bases from J, with 6 bases in between. The CDR3 extends over 13 amino acids. Germline V gene data show CDR1 as SGHRS and CDR2 as YFSETQ. In DNA form, the CDR3 reads TGCGCCAGCAGCTTGGGACTAAACAATGAGCAGTTCTTC. The encoded protein is CASSLGLNNEQFF.

The chain employs TRBV7-2 and TRBJ2-7; possibly TRBD1 or TRBD2 for D (5 bases each). V was shortened by 4 bases and J by 6 bases, with 16 bases between the two germline ends. Germline CDR1 reads SGHTA; CDR2 reads FQGNSA. The CDR3 runs to 14 residues. The CDR3 coding sequence is TGTGCCAGCAGCTCGCTACTGACCGGGGCCGAGCAGTACTTC. Translating gives CASSSLLTGAEQYF. Supplemented by reference TRBV7-2 and TRBJ2-7, the full variable domain reads GAGVSQSPSNKVTEKGKDVELRCDPISGHTALYWYRQSLGQGLEFLIYFQGNSAPDKSGLPSDRFSAERTGGSVSTLTIQRTQQEDSAVYLCASSSLLTGAEQYFGPGTRLTVT.

This chain links TRBV5-4 with TRBJ2-3, with TRBD2 matching 7 bases. Germline assignment: CDR1 SGHNT and CDR2 YYREEE (reference sequence). The CDR3 sequence is 14 residues long. Trimming at V came to 0 bases and at J to 5 bases, leaving 3 bases not matched to a gene. This CDR3 reads CASSLGGRGDTQYF. CDR3 nucleotide sequence: TGTGCCAGCAGCTTGGGCGGGAGAGGAGATACGCAGTATTTT.

The rearrangement links TRBV5-6 to TRBJ1-1; no reliable D call. Germline lookup yields CDR1 SGHDT and CDR2 YYEEEE. Trimming removed 2 bases at V and 7 bases at J, with 12 bases between. This CDR3 region has 13 residues. The CDR3 DNA follows: TGTGCCAGCAGCTTCAACCTTGGCGGTGAAGCTTTCTTT. It encodes CASSFNLGGEAFF.

This clone showed up just once. The V call is TRBV30, the J call TRBJ1-1; 8 bases agree with TRBD1. The V gene's germline CDR1 is GTSNPN and CDR2 SVGIG (reference sequence). The V and J ends lost 0 bases and 5 bases, in that order; junction bases with no gene match: 8. This CDR3 is 15 amino acids long. The CDR3 sequence: CAWSVLGQGKTEAFF. CDR3 bases: TGTGCCTGGAGTGTACTAGGACAGGGAAAGACTGAAGCTTTCTTT.

The chain uses TRBV18 and TRBJ1-1; possible D gene TRBD1, 6 bases. Germline V lookup: CDR1 KGHSH, CDR2 LQKENI. Trimming removed 2 bases from V and 7 bases from J, with 11 bases in between. The CDR3 runs to 13 residues. As DNA, the CDR3 is TGTGCCAGCTCACCAACAGGGAGGGATGAAGCTTTCTTT. Protein: CASSPTGRDEAFF. The full variable domain, with the rest looked up from reference TRBV18 and TRBJ1-1, is NAGVMQNPRHLVRRRGQEARLRCSPMKGHSHVYWYRQLPEEGLKFMVYLQKENIIDESGMPKERFSAEFPKEGPSILRIQQVVRGDSAAYFCASSPTGRDEAFFGQGTRLTVV.

This rearrangement joins TRBV4-1 to TRBJ2-3, with D possibly being TRBD2 (5 bases). This CDR3 spans 19 amino acids. Germline V CDR1 and CDR2: MGHRA, YSYEKL. Between the trimmed V and J ends, which lost 4 bases and 0 bases, there was a span of 23 bases. The CDR3 loop reads CASSRTVPPLATSTDTQYF. Written as DNA, the CDR3 is TGCGCCAGCAGCCGGACCGTCCCCCCCTTAGCGACTAGCACAGATACGCAGTATTTT.

J is TRBJ1-6 and V is TRBV7-3, with D unresolved. In germline, CDR1 is SGHTA, CDR2 FQGTGA. This CDR3 is built from 17 residues. Trimming pared 1 base from V and 4 bases from J, leaving 14 bases between. The CDR3 region is CASSLKSQEAYNSPLHF. In nucleotides, the CDR3 is TGTGCCAGCAGCTTAAAATCGCAGGAGGCATATAATTCACCCCTCCACTTT.

DNA for the CDR3: TGTGCCAGCAGCTTGTTACAGAGCTACGAGCAGTACTTC. It encodes CASSLLQSYEQYF. This chain joins TRBV5-6 and TRBJ2-7; the D is unclear. Germline loops: CDR1 SGHDT, CDR2 YYEEEE. The V end lost 1 base, the J end lost 3 bases, and 8 bases lay between the germline ends. The CDR3 is 13 residues long.

In this sample, this clone turned up once. The rearrangement links TRBV7-6 to TRBJ1-3; D gene uncertain. The CDR3 totals 16 residues. With 5 bases removed from V and 0 bases from J, the gap between germline ends came to 14 bases. The germline V gene encodes CDR1 SGHVS and CDR2 FNYEAQ. The CDR3 DNA sequence: TGTGCCAGCAGCCCTCAGGACGGCTACTCTGGAAACACCATATATTTT. This gives the protein CASSPQDGYSGNTIYF.

This clone was detected a few times. This sequence joins TRBV19 and TRBJ2-3; TRBD2 is a possible D gene (5 bases). CDR1 and CDR2 from the germline V gene are LNHDA and SQIVND (reference sequence). CDR3 length: 14 residues. V lost 8 bases, J lost 0 bases, and 12 bases lay in between. The CDR3 DNA reads as TGTGCCAGTGGGTCGTGGACTAGCACAGATACGCAGTATTTT. This sequence encodes CASGSWTSTDTQYF.

The chain couples TRBV6-6 to TRBJ2-5; 8 positions agree with TRBD1. TRBJ2-7 matches the DNA end more closely, so the J call is doubtful. The CDR3 consists of 14 residues. Looked up from germline, CDR1 is MNHNY and CDR2 is SVGAGI (reference sequence). The CDR3 DNA reads as TGTGCCAGCACCCCGGGACAGGACCCGGGCGAGCAGTACTTC. Translated, it gives CASTPGQDPGEQYF.

The chain employs TRBV6-5 and TRBJ1-1, with 7 bases identical to TRBD1. V was pared by 6 bases and J by 1 base, with 5 bases of the junction left unmatched. Germline CDR1 MNHEY, CDR2 SVGAGI. CDR3 length: 14 amino acids. The CDR3 here is CASRRGTANTEAFF. The CDR3, as DNA: TGTGCCAGCAGGCGGGGGACAGCGAACACTGAAGCTTTCTTT.

V usage is TRBV4-1 and J usage is TRBJ1-5, with D perhaps TRBD1 (5 bases). The CDR3 has 16 residues. CDR1 and CDR2 (germline): MGHRA, YSYEKL. Trimming removed 1 base at V and 1 base at J, with 11 bases between. CDR3 in DNA: TGCGCCAGCAGCCAAGGGCGGGGGGGGAGCAATCAGCCCCAGCATTTT. Translated: CASSQGRGGSNQPQHF.

The rearrangement uses TRBV4-2 and TRBJ2-7; 11 nucleotides line up with TRBD2. Germline CDR1 LGHNA, CDR2 YNFKEQ. The CDR3 spans 16 residues. Trimming took 6 bases from V and 4 from J; bases not matched to a gene: 11. The CDR3 DNA is TGTGCCAGCAGGGGAGTGGTCACTAGCGGGAGATACGAGCAGTACTTC. As protein: CASRGVVTSGRYEQYF.

CDR3 DNA: TGTGCCAGCAGCCCACAACTGTCACTAGCGGGAGTACCAGATACGCAGTATTTT. The encoded protein is CASSPQLSLAGVPDTQYF. This chain links TRBV14 with TRBJ2-3, with 11 bases aligning to TRBD2. Germline CDR1 is SGHDN and CDR2 is FVKESK. The CDR3 has 18 amino acids. J was trimmed by 4 bases and V by 4 bases; bases with no gene match: 13.

This chain joins TRBV7-2 and TRBJ2-7, with 8 bases identical to TRBD2. The CDR3 is 15 residues long. V gave up 1 base and J gave up 12 bases; unmatched junction bases: 14. Germline V gene sequence: CDR1 SGHTA, CDR2 FQGNSA. DNA of the CDR3: TGTGCCAGCAGCTTAGTCCCTCGGACGGGAGGGGGTTGGTACTTC. Its protein is CASSLVPRTGGGWYF.

The chain joins TRBV5-4 to TRBJ1-1; maybe TRBD1 (6 bases). The CDR3 extends over 15 amino acids. Germline V gene lookup returns CDR1 SGHNT and CDR2 YYREEE (reference sequence). The V end lost 7 bases, the J end lost 4 bases, and 20 bases lay between the germline ends. The CDR3 DNA reads as TGTGCCAGCTTTCTTTCAACAGGGATCGGCACTGAAGCTTTCTTT. Translated: CASFLSTGIGTEAFF. Using reference TRBV5-4 and TRBJ1-1 for the parts outside the CDR3, the full variable domain is ETGVTQSPTHLIKTRGQQVTLRCSSQSGHNTVSWYQQALGQGPQFIFQYYREEENGRGNFPPRFSGLQFPNYSSELNVNALELDDSALYLCASFLSTGIGTEAFFGQGTRLTVV.